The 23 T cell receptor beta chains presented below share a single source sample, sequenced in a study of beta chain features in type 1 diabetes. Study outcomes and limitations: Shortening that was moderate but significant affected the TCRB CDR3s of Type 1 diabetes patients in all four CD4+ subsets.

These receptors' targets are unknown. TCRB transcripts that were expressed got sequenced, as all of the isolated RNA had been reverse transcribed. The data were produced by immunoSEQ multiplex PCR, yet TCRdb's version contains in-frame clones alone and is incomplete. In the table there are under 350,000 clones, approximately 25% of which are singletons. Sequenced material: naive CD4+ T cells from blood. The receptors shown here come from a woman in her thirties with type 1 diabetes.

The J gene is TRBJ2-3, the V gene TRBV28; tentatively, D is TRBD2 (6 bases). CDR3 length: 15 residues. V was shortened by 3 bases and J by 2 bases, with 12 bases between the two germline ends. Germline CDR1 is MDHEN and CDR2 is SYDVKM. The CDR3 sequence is CASSLPEGHTDTQYF. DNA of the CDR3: TGTGCCAGCAGTTTGCCGGAGGGCCACACAGATACGCAGTATTTT.

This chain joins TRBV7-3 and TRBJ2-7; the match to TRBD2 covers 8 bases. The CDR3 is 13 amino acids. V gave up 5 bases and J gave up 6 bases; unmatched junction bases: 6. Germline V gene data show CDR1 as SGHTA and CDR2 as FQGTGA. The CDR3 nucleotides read TGTGCCAGCAGCGCAGGACTAGCCCGCGAGCAGTACTTC. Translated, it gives CASSAGLAREQYF.

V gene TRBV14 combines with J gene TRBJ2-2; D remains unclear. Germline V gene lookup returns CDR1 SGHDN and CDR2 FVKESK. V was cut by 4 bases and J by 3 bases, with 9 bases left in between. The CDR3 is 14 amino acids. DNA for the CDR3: TGTGCCAGCAGCCCTGGCCTCGACACCGGGGAGCTGTTTTTT. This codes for CASSPGLDTGELFF.

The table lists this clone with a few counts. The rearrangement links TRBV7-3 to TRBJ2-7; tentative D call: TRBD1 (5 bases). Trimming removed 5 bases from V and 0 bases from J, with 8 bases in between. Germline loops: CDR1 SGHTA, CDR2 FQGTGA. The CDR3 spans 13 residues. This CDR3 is CASSRGTSYEQYF. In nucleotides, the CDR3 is TGTGCCAGCAGCAGGGGAACCTCCTACGAGCAGTACTTC.

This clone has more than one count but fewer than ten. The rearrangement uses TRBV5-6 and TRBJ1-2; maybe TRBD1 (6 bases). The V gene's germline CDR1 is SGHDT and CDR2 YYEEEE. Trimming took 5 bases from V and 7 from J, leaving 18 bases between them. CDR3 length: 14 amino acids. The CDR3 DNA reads TGTGCCAGCAGTTTTAGGGGGATGAGAGTTGGCTACACCTTC. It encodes CASSFRGMRVGYTF.

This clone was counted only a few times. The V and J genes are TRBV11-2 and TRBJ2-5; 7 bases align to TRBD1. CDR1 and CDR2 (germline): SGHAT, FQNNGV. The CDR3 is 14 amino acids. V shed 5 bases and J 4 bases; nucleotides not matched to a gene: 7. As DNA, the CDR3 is TGTGCCAGCAGCCCACACAGGGGAGCAGAGACCCAGTACTTC. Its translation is CASSPHRGAETQYF.

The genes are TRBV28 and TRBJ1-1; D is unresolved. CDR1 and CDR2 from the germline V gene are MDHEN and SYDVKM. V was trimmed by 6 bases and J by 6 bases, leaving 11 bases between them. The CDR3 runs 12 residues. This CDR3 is CASREQDSEAFF. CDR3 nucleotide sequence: TGTGCCAGCAGGGAACAAGACTCTGAAGCTTTCTTT.

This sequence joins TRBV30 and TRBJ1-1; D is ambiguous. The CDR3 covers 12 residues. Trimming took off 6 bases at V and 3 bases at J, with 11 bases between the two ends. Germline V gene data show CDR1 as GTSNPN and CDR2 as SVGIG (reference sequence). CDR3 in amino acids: CACSPSDTEAFF. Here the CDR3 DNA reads TGTGCCTGTTCCCCTTCGGACACTGAAGCTTTCTTT.

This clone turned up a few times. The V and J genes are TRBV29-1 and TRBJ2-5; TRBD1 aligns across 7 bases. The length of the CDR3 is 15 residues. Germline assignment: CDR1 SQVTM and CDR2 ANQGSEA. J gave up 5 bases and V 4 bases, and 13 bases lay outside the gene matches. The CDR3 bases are TGCAGCGTTGCTAGTCCCGGGACAGTGACGGAGACCCAGTACTTC. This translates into CSVASPGTVTETQYF.

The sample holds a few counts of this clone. The CDR3 is CASSQVAGGRYEQYF. Here the CDR3 DNA reads TGTGCCAGCAGCCAAGTAGCGGGAGGGCGGTACGAGCAGTACTTC. The chain carries TRBV7-2 and TRBJ2-7; the match to TRBD2 covers 11 bases. V lost 5 bases and J lost 4; bases outside the gene matches: 7. Germline CDR1 reads SGHTA; CDR2 reads FQGNSA. This CDR3 region has 15 residues.

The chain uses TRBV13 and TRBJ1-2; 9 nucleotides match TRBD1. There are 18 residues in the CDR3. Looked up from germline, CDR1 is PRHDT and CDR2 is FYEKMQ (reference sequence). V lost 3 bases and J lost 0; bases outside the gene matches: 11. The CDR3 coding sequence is TGTGCCAGCAGCTTTCCCCCCCTCAGGACAGGGGCTAACTATGGCTACACCTTC. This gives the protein CASSFPPLRTGANYGYTF.

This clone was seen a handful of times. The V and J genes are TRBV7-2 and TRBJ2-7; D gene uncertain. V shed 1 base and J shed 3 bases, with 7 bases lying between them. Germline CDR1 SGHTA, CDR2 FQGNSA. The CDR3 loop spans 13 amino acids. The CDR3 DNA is TGTGCCAGCAGCTTAGTTGTGAGCTACGAGCAGTACTTC. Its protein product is CASSLVVSYEQYF.

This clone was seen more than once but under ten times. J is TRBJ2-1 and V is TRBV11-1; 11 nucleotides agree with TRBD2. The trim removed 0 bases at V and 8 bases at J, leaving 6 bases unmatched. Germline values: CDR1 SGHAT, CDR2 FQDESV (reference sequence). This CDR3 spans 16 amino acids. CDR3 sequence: CASSLALAGGRDEQFF. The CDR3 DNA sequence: TGTGCCAGCAGCTTAGCCCTAGCGGGAGGTAGGGATGAGCAGTTCTTC.

The CDR3 reads CASSHSEKGGGRRDTQYF. The CDR3 region has the DNA TGCGCCAGCAGCCACAGCGAAAAAGGGGGCGGGAGGAGAGATACGCAGTATTTT. This chain links TRBV5-1 with TRBJ2-3, with a possible D match to TRBD2 (8 bases). CDR1 SGHRS and CDR2 YFSETQ come from the germline V gene. The CDR3 is 18 residues long. The V end was cut by 4 bases, the J end by 5 bases, with 26 bases between.

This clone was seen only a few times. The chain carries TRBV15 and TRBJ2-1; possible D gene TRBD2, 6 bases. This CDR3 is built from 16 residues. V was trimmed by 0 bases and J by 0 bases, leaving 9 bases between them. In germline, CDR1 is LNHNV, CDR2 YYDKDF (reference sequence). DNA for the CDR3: TGTGCCACCAGCAGAGATCGGGGGAACTCCTACAATGAGCAGTTCTTC. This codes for CATSRDRGNSYNEQFF.

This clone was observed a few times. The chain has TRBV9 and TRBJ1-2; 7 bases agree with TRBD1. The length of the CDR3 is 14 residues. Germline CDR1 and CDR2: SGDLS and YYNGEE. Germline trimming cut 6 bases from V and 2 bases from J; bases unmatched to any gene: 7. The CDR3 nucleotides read TGTGCCAGCACCCCGGGACAGTCAAACTATGGCTACACCTTC. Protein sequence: CASTPGQSNYGYTF.

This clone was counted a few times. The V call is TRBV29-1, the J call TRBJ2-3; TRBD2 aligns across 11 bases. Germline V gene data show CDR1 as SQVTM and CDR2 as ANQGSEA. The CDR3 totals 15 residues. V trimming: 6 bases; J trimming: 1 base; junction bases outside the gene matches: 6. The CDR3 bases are TGCAGCGTGCATAGCGGGAGGGTAGGCACAGATACGCAGTATTTT. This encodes CSVHSGRVGTDTQYF.

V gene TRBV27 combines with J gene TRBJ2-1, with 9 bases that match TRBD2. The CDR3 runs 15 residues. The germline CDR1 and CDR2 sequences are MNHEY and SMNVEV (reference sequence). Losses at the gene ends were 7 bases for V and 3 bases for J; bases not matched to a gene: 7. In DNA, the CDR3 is TGTGCCAGCACCCGGACTAGCGAGGACTACAATGAGCAGTTCTTC. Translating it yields CASTRTSEDYNEQFF.

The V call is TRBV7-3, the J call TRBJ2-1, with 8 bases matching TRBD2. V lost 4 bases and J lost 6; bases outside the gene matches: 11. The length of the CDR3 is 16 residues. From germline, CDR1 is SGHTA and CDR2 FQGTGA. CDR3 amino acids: CASSSKSGRMGNEQFF. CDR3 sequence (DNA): TGTGCCAGCAGCTCCAAGAGCGGGAGAATGGGCAATGAGCAGTTCTTC.

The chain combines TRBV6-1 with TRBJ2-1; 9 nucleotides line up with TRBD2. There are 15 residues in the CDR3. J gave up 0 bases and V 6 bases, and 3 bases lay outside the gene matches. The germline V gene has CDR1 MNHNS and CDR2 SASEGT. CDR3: CASSGAGGSYNEQFF. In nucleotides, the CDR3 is TGTGCCAGCAGCGGAGCGGGAGGCTCCTACAATGAGCAGTTCTTC.

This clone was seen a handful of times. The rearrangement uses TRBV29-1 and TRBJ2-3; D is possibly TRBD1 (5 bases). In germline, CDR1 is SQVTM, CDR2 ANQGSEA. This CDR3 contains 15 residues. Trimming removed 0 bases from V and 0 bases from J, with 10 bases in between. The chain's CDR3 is CSVEEGPASTDTQYF. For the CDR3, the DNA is TGCAGCGTTGAAGAGGGGCCAGCCAGCACAGATACGCAGTATTTT.

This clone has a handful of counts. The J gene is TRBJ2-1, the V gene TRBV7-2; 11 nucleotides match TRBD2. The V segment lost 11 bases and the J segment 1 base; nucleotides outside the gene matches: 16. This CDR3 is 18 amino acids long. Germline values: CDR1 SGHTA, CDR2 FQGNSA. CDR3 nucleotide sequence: TGTGCCCTGGGGCTAGCGGGAGGAGGAAGGGTTTCCTACAATGAGCAGTTCTTC. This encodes CALGLAGGGRVSYNEQFF.

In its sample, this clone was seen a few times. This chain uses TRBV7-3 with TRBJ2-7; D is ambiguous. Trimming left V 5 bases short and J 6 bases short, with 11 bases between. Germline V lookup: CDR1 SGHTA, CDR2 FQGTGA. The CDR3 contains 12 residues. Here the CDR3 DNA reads TGTGCCAGCAGCCTCTTTTCCCGCGAGCAGTACTTC. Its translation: CASSLFSREQYF.